The entry that follows covers one T cell receptor (beta chain) sequence. Libraries were prepared by immunoSEQ multiplex PCR; TCRdb keeps only in-frame clonotypes and omits some of them. Counted here are 90,000 or so clones, 70% to 85% occurring once; the ten biggest clones make up around 35%. This sample is part of a study of control samples from healthy donors and cancer patients. V was cut by 1 base and J by 0 bases, with 14 bases left in between. Germline V gene sequence: CDR1 SGHVS, CDR2 FNYEAQ. The CDR3 is 17 residues long. This TCR derives from a man in his 70s with lung cancer. The V and J genes are TRBV7-6 and TRBJ2-3; D remains ambiguous. Sequenced: PBMCs. DNA for the CDR3: TGTGCCAGCAGCTTAGAAGGCAGCTTAACGAGCACAGATACGCAGTATTTT. Protein product: CASSLEGSLTSTDTQYF.